This T cell receptor beta chain originates from a study of T cell responses to AZD1222 COVID-19 vaccine. Study-level points and caveats: Repertoires were sampled only after the peak T cell response. The CD4 TCRs associated with vaccination extended across spike and predominated at 160-218 and 743-854.

This CDR3 comprises 15 residues. Germline V gene data show CDR1 as LGHDT and CDR2 as YNNKEL (reference sequence). Trimming stripped 0 bases from V and 2 bases from J, with 10 bases between. This clone has only one observation. Its antigen is as yet unknown. Produced via immunoSEQ multiplex PCR; TCRdb's table is partial and in-frame only. The data hold about 86,000 clones, with roughly 90% observed a single time. The receptor's source is an adult who received the AZD1222 COVID-19 vaccine. The chain couples TRBV3-1 (or the pseudogene TRBV3-2) to TRBJ2-5, with D perhaps TRBD1 or TRBD2 (5 bases each). This material consisted of peripheral blood, taken 28 days after the second AZD1222 dose. The CDR3 nucleotides read TGTGCCAGCAGCCAAGAGTACGGGGCACAAGAGACCCAGTACTTC. Protein sequence: CASSQEYGAQETQYF.